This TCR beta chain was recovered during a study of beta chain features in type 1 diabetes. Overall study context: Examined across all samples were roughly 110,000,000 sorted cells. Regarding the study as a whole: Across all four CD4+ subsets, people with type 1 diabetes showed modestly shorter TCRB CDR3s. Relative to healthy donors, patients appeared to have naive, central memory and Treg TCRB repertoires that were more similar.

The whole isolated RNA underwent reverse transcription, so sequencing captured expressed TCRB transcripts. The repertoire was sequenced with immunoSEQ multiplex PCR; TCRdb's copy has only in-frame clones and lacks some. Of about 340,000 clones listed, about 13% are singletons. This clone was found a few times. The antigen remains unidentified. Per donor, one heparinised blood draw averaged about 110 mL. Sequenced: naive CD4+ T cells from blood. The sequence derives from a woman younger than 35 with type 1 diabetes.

The CDR3 nucleotides read TGTGCCAGCAGTTTCCGGGACAGCCAAGAGACCCAGTACTTC. Translated, it gives CASSFRDSQETQYF. The chain carries TRBV27 and TRBJ2-5; 7 bases match TRBD1. Trimming removed 3 bases from V and 1 base from J; junction bases left unmatched: 2. The CDR3 is made up of 14 amino acids. Germline CDR1 is MNHEY and CDR2 is SMNVEV (reference sequence).